The clone carrying this T cell receptor beta chain was counted once. Its cognate antigen is unknown. The CDR3 spans 13 residues. Deletions cut 7 bases from V and 7 bases from J, with 11 bases between. The sample belongs to a study of Graves' ophthalmopathy and Graves' hyperthyroidism. Study observations and caveats: With around 70% sensitivity and roughly 72% specificity, the model predicted ophthalmopathy progression. Sensitivity of roughly 88% and specificity of about 77% were achieved when a 13-signature model separated ophthalmopathy from stable hyperthyroidism. Detected in blood as well were most expanded thyroid clonotypes with frequency above 0.001.

The study recruited hyperthyroidism patients aged 18 to 65 who were newly diagnosed, under 2 months' duration. Amplification targeted the TCR beta CDR3 regions, with RNA transcripts as the source material. The first round was an RT-PCR with HTBI primers, and the second round was a multiplex PCR. TCRdb independently ran MiXCR on the multiplex PCR reads; one entry per CDR3 protein. Altogether more than 1,000,000 distinct CDR3 sequences are present, 36% being singletons, with the ten largest covering around 10%. The sequenced sample was peripheral blood or thyroid tissue (not recorded which). This TCR derives from an adult man with Graves' hyperthyroidism. The chain has TRBV12-3 or TRBV12-4 and TRBJ1-6; no reliable D call. CDR3 nucleotides: TGTGCCAGCACGGGTATCGGAAATTCACCCCTCCACTTT. This translates into CASTGIGNSPLHF.